This T cell receptor beta chain was recorded in a study of tumor-infiltrating lymphocytes in primary liver carcinoma. Study summary: The patients, men and women alike, were aged 30 to 69 years.

With regard to this clonotype: Its specificity is unknown. This is likely a read error, given that the CDR3 carries no conserved phenylalanine or tryptophan at its end.

Study conclusions and caveats: Only about 8-24% of top clones occurred in every one of the five tumor regions. Tumor region pairs shared more overlap than did tumor-adjacent and tumor-blood pairs.

Looked up from germline, CDR1 is SGHAT and CDR2 is FQNNGV. There are 18 residues in the CDR3. Both RNA and DNA were isolated together from about 21-30 mg of bulk tissue that had not been sorted. Chronic HBV infection affected patients, none of whom had received treatment. The template, roughly 510 ng total RNA, yielded TCR beta cDNA made with a constant-region primer. What produced the TCR beta libraries was three nested multiplex PCR rounds using slightly modified ARM-PCR. In the first two PCR rounds, TRBV1-TRBV30 forward primers were paired with a C-beta reverse primer, and each round lasted about 9 cycles. TCRdb re-called the multiplex PCR reads through MiXCR, storing one row per CDR3 protein. The sample has fewer than 200,000 distinct CDR3 sequences; about 85% are singletons.

The chain links TRBV11-2 to TRBJ2-5, with D perhaps TRBD1 (6 bases). Sequencing was performed on tumor tissue from primary liver carcinoma. The receptor comes from a man between 35 and 55 years old with primary liver carcinoma and hepatitis B virus infection. The chain's CDR3 is CAISPSSIQSTGRETQYL. The CDR3 DNA reads TGTGCCATCAGCCCTAGCTCAATCCAGAGTACAGGGCGGGAGACCCAGTACCTC.